This T cell receptor (beta chain) was retrieved from a study of CD8+CD57+ T cells in acquired aplastic anemia. About the study: An average of 3.2 ug of DNA was obtained from sorted CD4+ and CD8+ cells. General study points: Patients were compared with controls for CD8+ Simpson's diversity, and no significant difference emerged.

Looked up from germline, CDR1 is SNHLY and CDR2 is FYNNEI. The CDR3 has 13 amino acids. V gave up 8 bases and J gave up 0 bases, with 8 bases separating them. At least ten counts were recorded for this clonotype. Its antigen remains unidentified. Profiles of TCR beta VDJ and CDR3 were generated from a genomic DNA template. MiXCR, run by TCRdb on the reads, gives a single entry per CDR3 protein. Among about 190,000 distinct CDR3 sequences listed, approximately 50% were seen once. This sequence originates from a human donor in good health, serving as a control. This chain uses TRBV2 with TRBJ2-1, with D perhaps TRBD2 (6 bases). What was sequenced was sorted CD4+, CD8+, or CD8+CD57+ T cells (not recorded which) from PBMCs. The CDR3 is CASGGNSYNEQFF. The CDR3 DNA reads TGTGCCAGCGGCGGGAACTCCTACAATGAGCAGTTCTTC.